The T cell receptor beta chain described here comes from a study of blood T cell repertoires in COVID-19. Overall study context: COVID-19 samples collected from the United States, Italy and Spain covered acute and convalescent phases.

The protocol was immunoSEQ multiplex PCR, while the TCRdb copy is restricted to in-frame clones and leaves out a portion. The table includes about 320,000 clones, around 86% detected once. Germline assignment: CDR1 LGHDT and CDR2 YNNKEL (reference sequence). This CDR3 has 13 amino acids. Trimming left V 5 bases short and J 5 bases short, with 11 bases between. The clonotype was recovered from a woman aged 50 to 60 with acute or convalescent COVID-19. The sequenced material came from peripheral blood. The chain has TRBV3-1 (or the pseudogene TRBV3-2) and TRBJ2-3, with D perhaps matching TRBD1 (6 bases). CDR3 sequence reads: CASSKGQKDTQYF. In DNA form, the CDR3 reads TGTGCCAGCAGCAAGGGACAAAAAGATACGCAGTATTTT.